This T cell receptor (beta chain) stems from a study of blood T cell repertoires in COVID-19. At the level of the study: Recovered Cohort 3 donors showed two negative PCRs, clearance, or symptom resolution. Sample material is recorded as cDNA or gDNA derived from T cells, B-cell-depleted T cells, or PBMCs.

The CDR3 covers 14 residues. V dropped 0 bases and J dropped 0 bases, with 4 bases sitting between them. Per germline, CDR1 SGHRS and CDR2 YFSETQ. Those who participated ranged in age from about 18 to 89 years and resided in about two dozen US areas. This clone was counted between two and nine times. Source study methods: How many nucleated cells were present was estimated from reference gene primer amplification. Repertoires were generated with immunoSEQ multiplex PCR, while TCRdb's copy carries only in-frame clones and drops some. The D gene and trimming were derived from the DNA, and the V and J assignments and clone size from that table. Of roughly 340,000 clones in the sample, more than 70% were seen once.

This receptor was identified in a man aged 35-49 years in a cohort exposed to, infected with or recovered from COVID-19 (not recorded which). The chain joins TRBV5-1 to TRBJ1-3; no clear D gene. The sequenced sample consisted of PBMCs or T cells enriched from blood (not recorded which). CDR3 residues: CASSLDNSGNTIYF. In DNA form, the CDR3 reads TGCGCCAGCAGCTTGGACAACTCTGGAAACACCATATATTTT. The full variable domain, its missing parts supplied by reference TRBV5-1 and TRBJ1-3, is KAGVTQTPRYLIKTRGQQVTLSCSPISGHRSVSWYQQTPGQGLQFLFEYFSETQRNKGNFPGRFSGRQFSNSRSEMNVSTLELGDSALYLCASSLDNSGNTIYFGEGSWLTVV.